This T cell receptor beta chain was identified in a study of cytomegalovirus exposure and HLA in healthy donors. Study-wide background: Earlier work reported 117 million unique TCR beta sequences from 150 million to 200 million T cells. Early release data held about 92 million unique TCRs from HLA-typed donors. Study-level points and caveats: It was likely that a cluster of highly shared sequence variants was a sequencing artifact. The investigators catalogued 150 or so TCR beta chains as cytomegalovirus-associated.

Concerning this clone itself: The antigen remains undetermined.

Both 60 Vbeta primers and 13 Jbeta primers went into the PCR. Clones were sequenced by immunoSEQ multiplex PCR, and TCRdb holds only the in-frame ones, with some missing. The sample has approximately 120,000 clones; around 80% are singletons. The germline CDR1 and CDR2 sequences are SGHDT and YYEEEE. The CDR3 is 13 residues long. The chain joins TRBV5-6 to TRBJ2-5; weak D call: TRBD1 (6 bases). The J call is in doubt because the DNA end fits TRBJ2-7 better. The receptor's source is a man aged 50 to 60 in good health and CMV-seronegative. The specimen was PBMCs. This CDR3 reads CASSFDRTYEQYF. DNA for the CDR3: TGTGCCAGCAGCTTTGACAGGACCTACGAGCAGTACTTC.